A selection of T cell receptor beta chains follows, all from one sample in a study of identical twins. A single record per CDR3 protein comes from TCRdb applying MiXCR to the 5' RACE reads. The sample gives a few hundred thousand distinct CDR3 sequences, more than 9% of which show up once; more than 2.5% is in the top ten. These data also formed part of another study, on yellow fever vaccine responses in identical twins.

The sample taken for sequencing was PBMCs. These receptors all come from a woman under 30 in good health. The CDR3 runs from the conserved cysteine through the conserved F or W. D genes are given only for firm matches. Some rows have no size entry. The others give once, few or many, or a class for an expanded clone.

-	TRBJ2-3	few	TRBV7-2	CASSWNGGTQYF	TGTGCCAGCAGCTGGAATGGGGGTACGCAGTATTTT
TRBD2	TRBJ2-2	many	TRBV29-1	CSVSGLDGELFF	TGCAGCGTTTCTGGACTAGACGGGGAGCTGTTTTTT
TRBD1	TRBJ2-7	-	TRBV10-3	CAGRTGGSYEQYF	TGTGCCGGACGAACAGGGGGCTCCTACGAGCAGTACTTC
TRBD2	TRBJ2-5	few	TRBV4-2	CASSQFSSGGLQETQYF	TGTGCCAGCAGCCAATTCAGCAGCGGGGGGTTGCAAGAGACCCAGTACTTC
-	TRBJ1-2	-	TRBV2	CASTMGQYYGYTF	TGTGCCAGCACCATGGGACAATACTATGGCTACACCTTC
-	TRBJ2-7	few	TRBV6-1	CASSGINSPHEQYF	TGTGCCAGCAGTGGTATTAATAGTCCCCACGAGCAGTACTTC
-	TRBJ2-3	-	TRBV12-5	CASGVVGIGSDTQYF	TGTGCTAGTGGAGTAGTAGGCATCGGTTCAGATACGCAGTATTTT
TRBD2	TRBJ2-3	-	TRBV3-1	CASAGIRTSGGATDTQYF	TGTGCCAGCGCGGGCATAAGGACTAGCGGGGGGGCCACAGATACGCAGTATTTT
-	TRBJ1-4	-	TRBV28	CAVSGDEKLFF	TGTGCCGTTTCCGGGGATGAAAAACTGTTTTTT
-	TRBJ2-5	few	TRBV18	CASSPPNAQTQYF	TGTGCCAGCTCACCACCTAATGCGCAGACCCAGTACTTC
-	TRBJ2-7	-	TRBV27	CASSFLVVEDEQYF	TGTGCCAGCAGTTTCTTAGTAGTCGAAGACGAGCAGTACTTC
-	TRBJ2-1	-	TRBV7-2	CASSSPRGTGYNEQFF	TGTGCCAGCAGCTCCCCGCGAGGGACGGGGTACAATGAGCAGTTCTTC
-	TRBJ1-1	few	TRBV2	CASSVGQGAHTEAFF	TGTGCCAGCAGTGTGGGGCAGGGAGCTCACACTGAAGCTTTCTTT
-	TRBJ2-2	few	TRBV7-2	CASSLVVVIANTGELFF	TGTGCCAGCAGCTTGGTGGTGGTTATCGCGAACACCGGGGAGCTGTTTTTT
TRBD1	TRBJ2-1	many	TRBV6-1	CASSPRTTGGSYNEQFF	TGTGCCAGCAGTCCCCGAACCACAGGGGGCTCCTACAATGAGCAGTTCTTC
-	TRBJ2-7	few	TRBV9	CASSVDARERSEQYF	TGTGCCAGCAGCGTAGATGCGAGGGAGAGGAGCGAGCAGTACTTC
-	TRBJ2-2	few	TRBV2	CAIITGRGGELFF	TGTGCCATCATAACAGGGAGGGGCGGGGAGCTGTTTTTT
-	TRBJ2-3	-	TRBV27	CASNPRGRPSTDTQYF	TGTGCCAGCAACCCGAGGGGGAGGCCTTCCACAGATACGCAGTATTTT
-	TRBJ1-1	-	TRBV5-1	CASALGWQNTEAFF	TGCGCCAGCGCGCTTGGGTGGCAGAACACTGAAGCTTTCTTT
-	TRBJ2-1	-	TRBV7-2	CASSPPNYNEQFF	TGTGCCAGCAGCCCTCCTAATTACAATGAGCAGTTCTTC
TRBD2	TRBJ2-7	-	TRBV7-9	CASSLESSGGVEQYF	TGTGCCAGCAGCTTAGAATCTAGCGGGGGGGTCGAGCAGTACTTC
-	TRBJ2-5	few	TRBV2	CASRGVGADQETQYF	TGTGCCAGCAGGGGGGTAGGAGCGGACCAAGAGACCCAGTACTTC
-	TRBJ2-5	-	TRBV20-1	CSARDGAMYQETQYF	TGCAGTGCTAGAGACGGGGCGATGTACCAAGAGACCCAGTACTTC
TRBD2	TRBJ2-2	few	TRBV9	CASSIGTSGSLVGELFF	TGTGCCAGCAGCATCGGGACTAGCGGGAGTTTAGTCGGGGAGCTGTTTTTT
-	TRBJ2-1	-	TRBV4-3	CASSQDRSGSYNEQFF	TGCGCCAGCAGCCAAGATCGATCGGGCTCCTACAATGAGCAGTTCTTC
-	TRBJ2-1	few	TRBV28	CASIGAFVNEQFF	TGTGCCAGCATCGGGGCTTTTGTCAATGAGCAGTTCTTC
-	TRBJ1-1	many	TRBV2	CASSLGTRHTEAFF	TGTGCCAGCAGCCTTGGGACCCGGCACACTGAAGCTTTCTTT
-	TRBJ1-1	few	TRBV11-2	CASSLALATEAFF	TGTGCCAGCAGCTTAGCGTTAGCCACTGAAGCTTTCTTT
TRBD1	TRBJ2-3	many	TRBV5-1	CASSRGTGGTDTQYF	TGCGCCAGCAGCCGCGGGACAGGGGGCACAGATACGCAGTATTTT
TRBD2	TRBJ2-1	-	TRBV27	CASSDLGLAGTYEQFF	TGTGCCAGCAGTGACCTCGGACTAGCGGGGACTTATGAGCAGTTCTTC
-	TRBJ2-7	many	TRBV4-3	CASSQTLNRDNYEQYF	TGCGCCAGCAGCCAAACCTTAAACCGGGACAACTACGAGCAGTACTTC
-	TRBJ2-6	-	TRBV7-9	CASSLPDSPGANVLTF	TGTGCCAGCAGCTTACCGGACAGTCCTGGGGCCAACGTCCTGACTTTC
-	TRBJ2-1	many	TRBV5-1	CASSRGTDFNEQFF	TGCGCCAGCAGCCGGGGGACGGATTTTAATGAGCAGTTCTTC
-	TRBJ2-1	many	TRBV20-1	CSASELQFNNEQFF	TGCAGTGCTAGTGAGCTGCAGTTTAACAATGAGCAGTTCTTC
TRBD1	TRBJ2-5	few	TRBV2	CASKTAGGRVETQYF	TGTGCCAGCAAGACAGCAGGGGGCCGGGTAGAGACCCAGTACTTC
-	TRBJ2-7	many	TRBV27	CASSSPGQTYEQYF	TGTGCCAGCAGTTCCCCGGGACAAACCTACGAGCAGTACTTC
TRBD2	TRBJ2-7	-	TRBV6-1	CASKREREVTYEQYF	TGTGCCAGCAAGAGGGAGCGGGAGGTGACCTACGAGCAGTACTTC
TRBD2	TRBJ2-3	few	TRBV20-1	CSAPGLDPDTQYF	TGCAGTGCCCCGGGACTAGATCCAGATACGCAGTATTTT
TRBD1	TRBJ2-3	-	TRBV5-1	CASSWGTGSDTQYF	TGCGCCAGCAGCTGGGGGACAGGGTCAGATACGCAGTATTTT
-	TRBJ2-7	-	TRBV27	CASSPLPGLGADLGQYF	TGTGCCAGCAGCCCACTTCCCGGACTGGGGGCGGATCTGGGGCAGTACTTC
TRBD2	TRBJ2-1	-	TRBV10-3	CAISESTAGGKGEQFF	TGTGCCATCAGTGAGTCGACAGCGGGGGGTAAGGGTGAGCAGTTCTTC
TRBD1	TRBJ1-1	-	TRBV5-6	CASSLYRGSPSTEAFF	TGTGCCAGCAGCTTGTACAGGGGGTCCCCGAGCACTGAAGCTTTCTTT